These T cell receptor beta chains were read from a single sample in a study of blood T cells in healthy people across ages. TCRdb independently ran MiXCR on the 5' RACE reads; one entry per CDR3 protein. The sample holds 1.5 million to 2 million distinct CDR3 sequences; 34% are singletons and the top ten take roughly 10%. Material: blood. These receptor sequences come from a woman aged 25 to 45 in good health. CDR3s include the opening cysteine and the closing phenylalanine or tryptophan. The order of the fields is CDR3 length, V gene, D gene, clone size, J gene, CDR3 protein, CDR3 DNA. D genes are given only for firm matches. Size is omitted from some rows. Given values are once, few, many or a class for expanded clones.

13	TRBV29-1	TRBD1	few	TRBJ1-2	CSAAGGDVYGYTF	TGCAGCGCGGCAGGGGGCGATGTCTATGGCTACACCTTC
13	TRBV3-1	NA	NA	TRBJ2-5	CASSQDRTGTQYF	TGTGCCAGCAGCCAAGATCGAACTGGGACCCAGTACTTC
14	TRBV10-3	NA	many	TRBJ2-3	CAIPVRGSTDTQYF	TGTGCCATCCCCGTACGGGGGAGCACAGATACGCAGTATTTT
15	TRBV12-3/TRBV12-4	TRBD1	NA	TRBJ2-5	CASSTGTAFQETQYF	TGTGCCAGCAGTACCGGGACAGCTTTCCAAGAGACCCAGTACTTC
11	TRBV29-1	NA	many	TRBJ2-1	CSAPWGGEQFF	TGCAGCGCTCCGTGGGGAGGAGAGCAGTTCTTC
17	TRBV25-1	NA	NA	TRBJ1-1	CASSYPGQQGGHTEAFF	TGTGCCAGCAGTTACCCGGGCCAACAAGGAGGCCACACTGAAGCTTTCTTT
15	TRBV7-9	NA	NA	TRBJ2-7	CASSLRQGGSDEQYF	TGTGCCAGCAGCTTAAGGCAGGGGGGCTCAGACGAGCAGTACTTC
12	TRBV3-1	NA	NA	TRBJ2-5	CASSQHFETQYF	TGTGCCAGCAGCCAACATTTTGAGACCCAGTACTTC
12	TRBV9	NA	many	TRBJ2-7	CASSGIGREQYF	TGTGCCAGCAGCGGAATCGGTAGGGAGCAGTACTTC
17	TRBV7-2	TRBD1	few	TRBJ2-3	CASSAHPGQGPRDTQYF	TGTGCCAGCAGCGCCCATCCGGGACAGGGCCCTAGAGATACGCAGTATTTT
14	TRBV7-2	NA	NA	TRBJ2-1	CASSLKGGPREQFF	TGTGCCAGCAGCTTAAAAGGGGGGCCTAGGGAGCAGTTCTTC
14	TRBV5-1	TRBD1	NA	TRBJ2-7	CASRNRDRPYEQYF	TGCGCCAGCAGGAACCGGGACAGACCCTACGAGCAGTACTTC
14	TRBV4-2	NA	few	TRBJ1-2	CASSQERAAYGYTF	TGTGCCAGCAGCCAAGAACGGGCAGCCTATGGCTACACCTTC
14	TRBV28	NA	NA	TRBJ2-4	CASSCGVGVNIQYF	TGTGCCAGCAGCTGCGGGGTGGGAGTAAACATTCAGTACTTC
14	TRBV20-1	NA	few	TRBJ1-4	CSASMDATNEKLFF	TGCAGTGCTTCGATGGATGCAACTAATGAAAAACTGTTTTTT
13	TRBV2	NA	NA	TRBJ2-1	CASIEFRDHEQFF	TGTGCCAGCATCGAATTCAGGGACCATGAGCAGTTCTTC
15	TRBV24-1	NA	NA	TRBJ2-1	CATGVVGSGNNEQFF	TGTGCCACCGGGGTCGTGGGATCCGGGAACAATGAGCAGTTCTTC
16	TRBV6-5	TRBD1	NA	TRBJ1-4	CASSLDRGATNEKLFF	TGTGCCAGCAGCCTGGACAGGGGGGCAACTAATGAAAAACTGTTTTTT
13	TRBV2	TRBD1	NA	TRBJ2-3	CASQGQGGDTQYF	TGTGCCAGTCAAGGACAGGGAGGAGATACGCAGTATTTT
14	TRBV29-1	NA	few	TRBJ2-1	CSVEGRLEYNEQFF	TGCAGCGTTGAAGGGCGATTGGAGTACAATGAGCAGTTCTTC
16	TRBV25-1	TRBD1	few	TRBJ2-1	CASSELKGTGGNEQFF	TGTGCCAGCAGTGAATTGAAAGGGACAGGAGGCAATGAGCAGTTCTTC
14	TRBV29-1	TRBD2	NA	TRBJ2-1	CSADETSGSYEQFF	TGCAGCGCTGATGAGACTAGCGGGAGTTATGAGCAGTTCTTC